One and the same sample provided the 27 T cell receptor beta chains below, sequenced in a study of T cells in Graves' hyperthyroidism and ophthalmopathy. Template material for amplifying TCR beta CDR3 regions consisted of RNA transcripts. A first-round RT-PCR of the TCR CDR3 used the HTBI primer set. TCRdb re-analysed the multiplex PCR reads in MiXCR, keeping a single row per CDR3 protein. Among under 500,000 distinct CDR3 sequences, roughly an eighth were seen once, and the ten largest hold 28%. Sequencing was performed on blood. The origin of the receptors is a man aged 45-60 years with Graves' ophthalmopathy.

The rearrangement joins TRBV7-4 to TRBJ2-7; D is possibly TRBD2 (7 bases). Trimming cost V 6 bases and J 5 bases, with 29 bases left between them. This CDR3 comprises 18 residues. Germline V gives CDR1 SGHVT, CDR2 SQSDAQ. CDR3 bases: TGTGCCAGCAGATATGAGTGGGGGGGACATAGGATCCGTAACGAGCAGTACTTC. Translated, it gives CASRYEWGGHRIRNEQYF. Based on the CDR3 plus reference TRBV7-4 and TRBJ2-7, the full variable domain is GAGVSQSPRYKVAKRGRDVALRCDSISGHVTLYWYRQTLGQGSEVLTYSQSDAQRDKSGRPSGRFSAERPERSVSTLKIQRTEQGDSAVYLCASRYEWGGHRIRNEQYFGPGTRLTVT.

This clonotype was observed at least ten times. This chain connects TRBV27 to TRBJ2-7, with a possible D match to TRBD1 (6 bases). The V gene lost 1 base and the J gene lost 6 bases, with 10 bases spanning the gap. CDR1 MNHEY and CDR2 SMNVEV come from the germline V gene (reference sequence). The CDR3 loop spans 13 amino acids. CDR3 residues: CASSLYRASEQYF. In DNA form, the CDR3 reads TGTGCCAGCAGTTTATACAGGGCCAGCGAGCAGTACTTC.

This clonotype was detected ten times or more. The CDR3 reads CASSTDGGTYEQYF. The CDR3 nucleotides read TGTGCCAGCAGCACAGATGGGGGGACCTACGAGCAGTACTTC. The rearrangement links TRBV11-2 to TRBJ2-7, with a possible D match to TRBD2 (6 bases). The CDR3 runs to 14 residues. Trimming took 5 bases from V and 2 from J, leaving 13 bases between them. Germline loops: CDR1 SGHAT, CDR2 FQNNGV.

The chain is built from TRBV4-1 and TRBJ2-1, with 8 nucleotides matching TRBD2. Germline-derived CDR1 and CDR2 are MGHRA and YSYEKL. V was pared by 0 bases and J by 5 bases, with 6 bases of the junction left unmatched. The CDR3 is 16 amino acids. The CDR3 coding sequence is TGCGCCAGCAGCCAAGACGGGGCGGGAGGCCACAATGAGCAGTTCTTC. Its protein is CASSQDGAGGHNEQFF.

The chain uses TRBV19 and TRBJ1-4; perhaps TRBD1 as D (5 bases). Trimming left V 9 bases short and J 3 bases short, with 14 bases between. Germline CDR1 reads LNHDA; CDR2 reads SQIVND (reference sequence). The CDR3 is 14 amino acids. This CDR3 reads CASGSRDPNEKLFF. CDR3 in DNA: TGTGCCAGCGGATCCAGGGACCCTAATGAAAAACTGTTTTTT.

Concerning this clonotype: This clone may be a read error of a much larger clone one base away. Since the CDR3 does not end with the conserved phenylalanine or tryptophan, this likely comes from a read error. The chain is built from TRBV12-3 or TRBV12-4 and TRBJ1-1, with unresolved D. V dropped 7 bases and J dropped 2 bases, with 8 bases sitting between them. The CDR3 extends over 12 amino acids. DNA of the CDR3: TGTGCCAGCACGAACAGAAACACTGAAGCTTTCCTT. It is translated as CASTNRNTEAFL.

This clonotype was picked up many times. The V gene is TRBV20-1, the J gene TRBJ1-2; perhaps TRBD1 as D (6 bases). The CDR3 spans 15 residues. The germline CDR1 and CDR2 sequences are DFQATT and SNEGSKA (reference sequence). Trimming left V 3 bases short and J 0 bases short, with 14 bases between. The CDR3 protein is CSARGMDRANYGYTF. The CDR3 DNA is TGCAGTGCTAGGGGGATGGACAGAGCTAACTATGGCTACACCTTC.

The CDR3 bases are TGTGCCAGCTCACCGACAGCCCAAGAGACCCAGTACTTC. Protein: CASSPTAQETQYF. The V gene is TRBV18, the J gene TRBJ2-5; D might be TRBD1 (5 bases). CDR1 and CDR2 from the germline V gene are KGHSH and LQKENI. The CDR3 extends over 13 amino acids. V lost 3 bases, J lost 1 base, and 6 bases lay in between.

The genes are TRBV7-9 and TRBJ2-1, with unresolved D. CDR3 length: 13 residues. Germline CDR1 SEHNR, CDR2 FQNEAQ (reference sequence). With 5 bases removed from V and 7 bases from J, the gap between germline ends came to 12 bases. The CDR3 nucleotides read TGTGCCAGCAGCCCAAATCCTCTGAATGAGCAGTTCTTC. Amino acids: CASSPNPLNEQFF.

Notes on this clonotype: This could be a read error, since a much larger clone is one nucleotide away. The V gene is TRBV2, the J gene TRBJ2-5; D may match TRBD1 or TRBD2 (5 bases each). The CDR3 has 13 residues. Germline lookup yields CDR1 SNHLY and CDR2 FYNNEI. The CDR3 is CASFRDAQEIQYF. The CDR3 coding sequence is TGTGCCAGCTTCCGGGACGCTCAAGAGATCCAGTACTTC.

This clonotype was counted many times. The chain uses TRBV3-1 and TRBJ2-3; unclear D gene. The CDR3 spans 13 residues. V was trimmed by 1 base and J by 5 bases, leaving 7 bases between them. CDR1 is LGHDT, CDR2 YNNKEL, per germline (reference sequence). The CDR3: CASSQGIGDTQYF. As DNA, the CDR3 is TGTGCCAGCAGCCAAGGGATCGGAGATACGCAGTATTTT.

This clonotype was seen ten or more times. The rearrangement joins TRBV14 to TRBJ1-2, with D uncertain. The CDR3 extends over 13 amino acids. CDR1 is SGHDN and CDR2 is FVKESK in the germline V gene. V lost 0 bases, J lost 3 bases, and 5 bases lay in between. The CDR3 loop reads CASSQDAYYGYTF. In DNA, the CDR3 is TGTGCCAGCAGCCAAGACGCCTACTATGGCTACACCTTC. The full variable domain, its missing parts supplied by reference TRBV14 and TRBJ1-2, is EAGVTQFPSHSVIEKGQTVTLRCDPISGHDNLYWYRRVMGKEIKFLLHFVKESKQDESGMPNNRFLAERTGGTYSTLKVQPAELEDSGVYFCASSQDAYYGYTFGSGTRLTVV.

There are a few counts of this clonotype. The J gene is TRBJ2-1, the V gene TRBV6-1; 9 bases align to TRBD1. CDR3 size: 13 residues. Germline CDR1 is MNHNS and CDR2 is SASEGT. Trimming cost V 6 bases and J 9 bases; bases outside gene matches: 6. The CDR3 DNA reads as TGTGCCAGCAGGGAACAGGGGGCCGTTGAGCAGTTCTTC. Translating it yields CASREQGAVEQFF.

This clonotype turned up a few times. The chain uses TRBV9 and TRBJ1-2, with D possibly being TRBD1 (6 bases). Germline lookup yields CDR1 SGDLS and CDR2 YYNGEE. CDR3 length: 18 residues. V lost 3 bases, J lost 4 bases, and 25 bases lay in between. The DNA for the CDR3 is TGTGCCAGCAGCGGACGACCATGGGGGGCCAACCGGTTCTATGGCTACACCTTC. As protein: CASSGRPWGANRFYGYTF.

The CDR3 nucleotides read TGTGCTAGTGGTTTGTTACCCTGGGGGGGGGACACTGAAGCTTTCTTT. Protein product: CASGLLPWGGDTEAFF. The V gene is TRBV12-5, the J gene TRBJ1-1, with TRBD1 as a possible D gene (5 bases). V gave up 2 bases and J gave up 3 bases, with 16 bases separating them. Germline V gives CDR1 LGHNT, CDR2 FRNRAP. The CDR3 length is 16 residues.

There are a few counts of this clonotype. The chain uses TRBV20-1 and TRBJ2-3; TRBD2 matches at 14 bases. V lost 4 bases, J lost 3 bases, and 9 bases stayed unmatched. The CDR3 loop spans 17 amino acids. Germline V gene data show CDR1 as DFQATT and CDR2 as SNEGSKA (reference sequence). The CDR3: CSATPGLAGVGTDTQYF. In DNA, the CDR3 is TGCAGTGCTACACCGGGACTAGCGGGAGTAGGAACAGATACGCAGTATTTT.

This clonotype was observed at least ten times. The chain links TRBV30 to TRBJ2-1; D is perhaps TRBD1 (5 bases). From germline, CDR1 is GTSNPN and CDR2 SVGIG (reference sequence). V lost 0 bases to trimming and J lost 3 bases, with 6 bases between them. This CDR3 contains 13 residues. CDR3: CAWSVQVYNEQFF. Here the CDR3 DNA reads TGTGCCTGGAGTGTACAGGTCTACAATGAGCAGTTCTTC.

Many counts were recorded for this clonotype. V gene TRBV7-8 combines with J gene TRBJ2-6; 8 positions match TRBD1. The V gene end was trimmed by 5 bases and the J gene end by 5 bases; junction bases not matched to a gene: 11. From germline, CDR1 is SGHVS and CDR2 FQNEAQ. The CDR3 covers 17 residues. In DNA, the CDR3 is TGTGCCAGCAGCCCTAGGACAGGGCAGTTGCGGGCCAACGTCCTGACTTTC. Protein sequence: CASSPRTGQLRANVLTF.

This clonotype was found a few times. The J gene is TRBJ1-4, the V gene TRBV9; 12 positions match TRBD1. Germline values: CDR1 SGDLS, CDR2 YYNGEE. There are 16 residues in the CDR3. V dropped 4 bases and J dropped 7; count of bases not matched to a gene: 8. CDR3 sequence: CASSPLGGQGAEKLFF. DNA for the CDR3: TGTGCCAGCAGCCCTCTGGGGGGACAGGGGGCTGAAAAACTGTTTTTT.

This clonotype has a count of ten or more. This CDR3 reads CAIASPGQGSGELFF. CDR3 DNA: TGTGCCATCGCAAGTCCGGGACAGGGGTCCGGGGAGCTGTTTTTT. The chain has TRBV2 and TRBJ2-2; TRBD1 matches 10 bases. The germline V gene encodes CDR1 SNHLY and CDR2 FYNNEI. The CDR3 runs 15 residues. After removal of 10 bases from V and 6 bases from J, the junction contained 11 bases not matched to a gene.

The J gene is TRBJ2-1, the V gene TRBV7-2; weak D call: TRBD1 (5 bases). The V gene lost 1 base and the J gene lost 7 bases, with 17 bases spanning the gap. The CDR3 is made up of 16 amino acids. Germline values: CDR1 SGHTA, CDR2 FQGNSA. CDR3 coding DNA: TGTGCCAGCAGCTTAGTGGTATCGGACACGAGTAATGAGCAGTTCTTC. Protein: CASSLVVSDTSNEQFF.

This clonotype was counted many times. This chain connects TRBV28 to TRBJ2-2; possibly TRBD2 for D (6 bases). With 5 bases removed from V and 6 bases from J, the gap between germline ends came to 19 bases. Germline-derived CDR1 and CDR2 are MDHEN and SYDVKM. CDR3 length equals 16 residues. The CDR3, as DNA: TGTGCCAGCAGTGTAACCGGACCCCCGGGGGCCGGGGAGCTGTTTTTT. Translated: CASSVTGPPGAGELFF.

Ten or more counts support this clonotype. This chain uses TRBV6-1 with TRBJ2-7; TRBD2 agrees at 8 bases. V lost 5 bases, J lost 4 bases, and 19 bases stayed unmatched. Germline V gene data show CDR1 as MNHNS and CDR2 as SASEGT. This CDR3 region has 18 residues. The CDR3 here is CASSSWLGSSGSMYEQYF. The CDR3 coding sequence is TGTGCCAGCAGTTCGTGGCTAGGGTCCAGCGGGAGTATGTACGAGCAGTACTTC.

The chain carries TRBV11-2 and TRBJ2-7; weak D call: TRBD2 (5 bases). CDR1 is SGHAT, CDR2 FQNNGV, per germline. Trimming cost V 5 bases and J 3 bases, with 11 bases left between them. CDR3 length: 13 residues. Here the CDR3 reads CASSPRGVYEQYF. CDR3 in DNA: TGTGCCAGCAGCCCCCGGGGAGTCTACGAGCAGTACTTC.

This clonotype showed up many times. The chain links TRBV7-9 to TRBJ2-1, with 8 bases aligning to TRBD1. Trimming at V came to 6 bases and at J to 4 bases, leaving 8 bases not matched to a gene. Germline V CDR1 and CDR2: SEHNR, FQNEAQ (reference sequence). The CDR3 covers 15 residues. CDR3 region: CASSQRTGRYNEQFF. In nucleotides, the CDR3 is TGTGCCAGCAGTCAAAGGACAGGGAGGTACAATGAGCAGTTCTTC.

This clonotype was counted a few times. V usage is TRBV5-1 and J usage is TRBJ2-7; perhaps TRBD1 as D (6 bases). V dropped 5 bases and J dropped 3 bases, with 18 bases sitting between them. The V gene's germline CDR1 is SGHRS and CDR2 YFSETQ. The CDR3 consists of 15 residues. In DNA, the CDR3 is TGCGCCAGCAGAGAACAGGGACGGCCTTTCTACGAGCAGTACTTC. It specifies CASREQGRPFYEQYF.

This clonotype was found many times. This chain uses TRBV3-1 with TRBJ2-7, with TRBD2 matching over 9 bases. Germline-derived CDR1 and CDR2 are LGHDT and YNNKEL (reference sequence). This CDR3 contains 13 residues. With V trimmed by 8 bases and J by 3 bases, 5 bases remained unmatched. The CDR3 nucleotides are TGTGCCAGCCATCATAGCGGGAGCTACGAGCAGTACTTC. Its translation is CASHHSGSYEQYF.